Presented here are 18 T cell receptor beta chains from one specimen sequenced in a study of T cell repertoires in cytomegalovirus infection. Antigen specificity for these receptors is unknown. One entry per CDR3 protein results from TCRdb running MiXCR on the reads. The sample comprises around 81,000 distinct CDR3 sequences, about 40% of which are singletons, and approximately 93% rests with the top ten. The sample here was CD8+ T cells from cultured PBMCs, taken from culture after CMV antigen stimulation. The source is a human donor in good health (CMV status not recorded). Some clones in this sample may be carry-over from other donors' samples.

The genes are TRBV7-9 and TRBJ1-1; TRBD1 matches 11 bases. Germline CDR1 SEHNR, CDR2 FQNEAQ (reference sequence). After removal of 3 bases from V and 10 bases from J, the junction contained 4 bases not matched to a gene. This CDR3 contains 13 residues. CDR3 coding DNA: TGTGCCAGCAGCTTGCCGGGACAGGGGGTAGCTTTCTTT. It yields the protein CASSLPGQGVAFF.

This clonotype was counted a single time. This sequence joins TRBV2 and TRBJ1-5, with D uncertain. Germline V CDR1 and CDR2: SNHLY, FYNNEI. This CDR3 is built from 16 residues. Trimming took 6 bases from V and 1 from J, leaving 16 bases between them. Here the CDR3 reads CASSRDTSVSNQPQHF. The CDR3 coding sequence is TGTGCCAGCAGCCGAGATACGTCGGTGAGCAATCAGCCCCAGCATTTT.

This clonotype has at least ten counts. The chain has TRBV7-2 and TRBJ2-7; the D is unclear. The CDR3 is made up of 11 amino acids. V was shortened by 4 bases and J by 4 bases, with 5 bases between the two germline ends. Germline V CDR1 and CDR2: SGHTA, FQGNSA. CDR3 nucleotides: TGTGCCAGCAGCTCTGAATACGAGCAGTACTTC. This sequence encodes CASSSEYEQYF.

The V call is TRBV2, the J call TRBJ1-3, with unresolved D. Germline CDR1 SNHLY, CDR2 FYNNEI. The CDR3 runs 14 residues. Trimming removed 1 base from V and 0 bases from J, with 4 bases in between. CDR3 nucleotide sequence: TGTGCCAGCAGTGAAGACGGCTCTGGAAACACCATATATTTT. Protein product: CASSEDGSGNTIYF.

This sequence joins TRBV4-1 and TRBJ1-5; 8 bases align to TRBD1. The CDR3 has 16 amino acids. CDR1 MGHRA and CDR2 YSYEKL come from the germline V gene. The trim removed 1 base at V and 1 base at J, leaving 3 bases unmatched. In nucleotides, the CDR3 is TGCGCCAGCAGCCAAGTACAGGGGGGAAGCAATCAGCCCCAGCATTTT. The encoded protein is CASSQVQGGSNQPQHF.

The chain couples TRBV7-6 to TRBJ2-7; 7 nucleotides match TRBD1. Per germline, CDR1 SGHVS and CDR2 FNYEAQ. The CDR3 has 14 amino acids. After removal of 5 bases from V and 0 bases from J, the junction contained 4 bases not matched to a gene. The CDR3 DNA follows: TGTGCCAGCAGCAAGGGGGACAGCTCCTACGAGCAGTACTTC. Translating it yields CASSKGDSSYEQYF.

The V call is TRBV7-6, the J call TRBJ1-1, with D perhaps matching TRBD1 (5 bases). With 8 bases removed from V and 6 bases from J, the gap between germline ends came to 22 bases. The CDR3 runs to 15 residues. Germline CDR1 reads SGHVS; CDR2 reads FNYEAQ. CDR3 sequence (DNA): TGTGCCAGCCGCCGAGGGGATTTAGGTGGCGCTGAAGCTTTCTTT. This codes for CASRRGDLGGAEAFF.

The sample holds a few counts of this clonotype. The V call is TRBV28, the J call TRBJ1-3; tentatively, D is TRBD1 (6 bases). Between the trimmed V and J ends, which lost 8 bases and 0 bases, there was a span of 14 bases. The CDR3 loop spans 15 amino acids. Germline CDR1 is MDHEN and CDR2 is SYDVKM. CDR3 sequence reads: CASGHREYSGNTIYF. In nucleotides, the CDR3 is TGTGCCAGCGGCCACAGGGAGTACTCTGGAAACACCATATATTTT. The full variable domain, rest sourced from reference TRBV28 and TRBJ1-3, is DVKVTQSSRYLVKRTGEKVFLECVQDMDHENMFWYRQDPGLGLRLIYFSYDVKMKEKGDIPEGYSVSREKKERFSLILESASTNQTSMYLCASGHREYSGNTIYFGEGSWLTVV.

The rearrangement uses TRBV20-1 and TRBJ2-7, with 9 bases lining up with TRBD2. V lost 1 base to trimming and J lost 0 bases; unmatched junction nucleotides: 10. The CDR3 is 17 residues long. Germline loops: CDR1 DFQATT, CDR2 SNEGSKA (reference sequence). For the CDR3, the DNA is TGCAGTGCTAGAGTAGGTCTAGCGGGGTCCAGCTCCTACGAGCAGTACTTC. Translated: CSARVGLAGSSSYEQYF.

This clonotype was seen ten or more times. The chain couples TRBV7-2 to TRBJ2-5; possibly TRBD1 for D (5 bases). V was pared by 1 base and J by 3 bases, with 9 bases between. This CDR3 spans 14 amino acids. Germline-derived CDR1 and CDR2 are SGHTA and FQGNSA. The CDR3 DNA follows: TGTGCCAGCAGCTTAGTAGGACAAAAAGAGACCCAGTACTTC. Its protein is CASSLVGQKETQYF.

CDR3 bases: TGTGCCAGCAGCTTGGCTCCGGACAGGGGTTCCGGGGAGCTGTTTTTT. This encodes CASSLAPDRGSGELFF. This chain joins TRBV5-6 and TRBJ2-2; 9 bases map to TRBD1. Germline V gene data show CDR1 as SGHDT and CDR2 as YYEEEE. There are 16 residues in the CDR3. V trimming: 0 bases; J trimming: 6 bases; junction bases outside the gene matches: 6. The variable domain in full, completed from reference TRBV5-6 and TRBJ2-2, reads DAGVTQSPTHLIKTRGQQVTLRCSPKSGHDTVSWYQQALGQGPQFIFQYYEEEERQRGNFPDRFSGHQFPNYSSELNVNALLLGDSALYLCASSLAPDRGSGELFFGEGSRLTVL.

The rearrangement joins TRBV7-6 to TRBJ2-7; TRBD1 matches 8 bases. V lost 6 bases to trimming and J lost 6 bases; unmatched junction nucleotides: 10. This CDR3 spans 14 amino acids. CDR1 is SGHVS, CDR2 FNYEAQ, per germline. CDR3 bases: TGTGCCAGCAGTCCCGGGACAGGTGACCCCGAGCAGTACTTC. Its translation is CASSPGTGDPEQYF.

This clonotype was picked up a small number of times. V and J are TRBV7-9 and TRBJ2-7; D is unclear. V lost 4 bases and J lost 0, with 10 bases in between. This CDR3 is built from 14 residues. Germline CDR1 reads SEHNR; CDR2 reads FQNEAQ (reference sequence). The chain's CDR3 is CASSYGPFSYEQYF. The CDR3 bases are TGTGCCAGCAGCTACGGACCTTTCTCCTACGAGCAGTACTTC.

The CDR3 sequence: CASTLITGSDTQYF. The CDR3 DNA follows: TGTGCCAGCACCTTGATAACAGGGTCAGATACGCAGTATTTT. The chain joins TRBV27 to TRBJ2-3, with D perhaps TRBD1 (6 bases). There are 14 residues in the CDR3. Germline V gene data show CDR1 as MNHEY and CDR2 as SMNVEV (reference sequence). Trimming cost V 7 bases and J 4 bases, with 15 bases left between them.

This chain uses TRBV11-3 with TRBJ2-2; 8 bases map to TRBD1. V trimming: 5 bases; J trimming: 4 bases; junction bases outside the gene matches: 3. CDR3 length: 14 amino acids. Germline loops: CDR1 SGHNT, CDR2 YENEEA. In DNA, the CDR3 is TGTGCCAGCAGCGGCGGACAGGGCACCGGGGAGCTGTTTTTT. Its protein product is CASSGGQGTGELFF.

The chain has TRBV20-1 and TRBJ1-1; D is perhaps TRBD1 (6 bases). Looked up from germline, CDR1 is DFQATT and CDR2 is SNEGSKA (reference sequence). CDR3 length: 14 residues. Between the trimmed V and J ends, which lost 5 bases and 3 bases, there was a span of 16 bases. CDR3 DNA sequence: TGCAGTGCTTCACACGACAGGAGATACACTGAAGCTTTCTTT. This encodes CSASHDRRYTEAFF.

This clonotype was counted only a few times. V usage is TRBV7-2 and J usage is TRBJ2-7, with 8 bases identical to TRBD1. The J segment lost 2 bases and the V segment lost 5 bases, leaving 5 bases of the junction unmatched. Per germline, CDR1 SGHTA and CDR2 FQGNSA. This CDR3 comprises 14 residues. CDR3 region: CASSTGTGTYEQYF. The CDR3 DNA reads as TGTGCCAGCAGCACCGGGACAGGTACCTACGAGCAGTACTTC. Variable domain in full (rest from reference TRBV7-2 and TRBJ2-7): GAGVSQSPSNKVTEKGKDVELRCDPISGHTALYWYRQSLGQGLEFLIYFQGNSAPDKSGLPSDRFSAERTGGSVSTLTIQRTQQEDSAVYLCASSTGTGTYEQYFGPGTRLTVT.

This clonotype showed up just a few times. The chain is built from TRBV7-9 and TRBJ1-2, with TRBD1 matching over 8 bases. V was pared by 3 bases and J by 2 bases, with 8 bases of the junction left unmatched. The CDR3 loop spans 16 amino acids. Germline V gene sequence: CDR1 SEHNR, CDR2 FQNEAQ (reference sequence). For the CDR3, the DNA is TGTGCCAGCAGCTTCGGATTGACAGGGGAAAACTATGGCTACACCTTC. Encoded protein: CASSFGLTGENYGYTF.